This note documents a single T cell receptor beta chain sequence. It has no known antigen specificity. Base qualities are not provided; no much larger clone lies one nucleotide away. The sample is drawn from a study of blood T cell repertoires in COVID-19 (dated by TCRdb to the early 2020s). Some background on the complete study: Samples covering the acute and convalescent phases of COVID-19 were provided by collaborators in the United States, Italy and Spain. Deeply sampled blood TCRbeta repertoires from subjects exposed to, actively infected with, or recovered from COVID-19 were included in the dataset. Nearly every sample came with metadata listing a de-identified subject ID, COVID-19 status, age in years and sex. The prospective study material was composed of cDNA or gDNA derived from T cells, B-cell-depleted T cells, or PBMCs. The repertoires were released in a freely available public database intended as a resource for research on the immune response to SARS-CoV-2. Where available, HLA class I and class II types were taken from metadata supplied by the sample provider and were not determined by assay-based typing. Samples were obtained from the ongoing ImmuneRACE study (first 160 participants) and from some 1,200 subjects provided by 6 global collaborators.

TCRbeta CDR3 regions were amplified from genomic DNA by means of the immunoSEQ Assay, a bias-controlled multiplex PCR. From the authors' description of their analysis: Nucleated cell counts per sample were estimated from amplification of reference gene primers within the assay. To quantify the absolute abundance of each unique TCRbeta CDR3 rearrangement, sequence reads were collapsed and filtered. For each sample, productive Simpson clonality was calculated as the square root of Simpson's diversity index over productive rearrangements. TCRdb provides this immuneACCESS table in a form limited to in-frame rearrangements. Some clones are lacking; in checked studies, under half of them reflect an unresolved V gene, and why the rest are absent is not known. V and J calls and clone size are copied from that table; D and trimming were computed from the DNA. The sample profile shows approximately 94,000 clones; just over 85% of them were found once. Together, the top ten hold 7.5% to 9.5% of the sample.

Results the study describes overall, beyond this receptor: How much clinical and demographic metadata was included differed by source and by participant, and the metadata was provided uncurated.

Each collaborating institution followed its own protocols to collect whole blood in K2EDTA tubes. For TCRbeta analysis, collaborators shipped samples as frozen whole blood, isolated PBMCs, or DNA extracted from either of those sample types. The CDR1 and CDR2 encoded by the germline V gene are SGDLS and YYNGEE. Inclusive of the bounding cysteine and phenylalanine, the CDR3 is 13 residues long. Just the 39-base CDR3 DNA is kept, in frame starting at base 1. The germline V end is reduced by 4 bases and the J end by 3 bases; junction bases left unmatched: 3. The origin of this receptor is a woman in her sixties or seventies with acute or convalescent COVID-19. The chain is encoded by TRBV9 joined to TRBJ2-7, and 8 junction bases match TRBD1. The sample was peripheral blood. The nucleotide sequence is TGTGCCAGCAGCAAGGGACAGGACTACGAGCAGTACTTC. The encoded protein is CASSKGQDYEQYF.